The present T cell receptor beta chain was sequenced within a study of blood T cell repertoires in COVID-19. The CDR3 is made up of 16 amino acids. Germline lookup yields CDR1 SGHRS and CDR2 YFSETQ. V was trimmed by 2 bases and J by 3 bases, leaving 14 bases between them. Only in-frame clones appear in the TCRdb table, and some are missing; sequencing was by immunoSEQ multiplex PCR. This table holds 200,000 to 300,000 clones, roughly nine tenths found once. This clonotype was obtained from a man aged 40-50 years who had recovered from COVID-19. The chain employs TRBV5-1 and TRBJ1-4; a weak D match, TRBD1 (5 bases). Specimen: peripheral blood. The CDR3, as DNA: TGCGCCAGCAGCTTAAACTACAGGAAGGCTAATGAAAAACTGTTTTTT. Amino acids: CASSLNYRKANEKLFF.